The 26 T cell receptor beta chains reported below all come from one sample, sequenced in a study of T cells in Graves' hyperthyroidism and ophthalmopathy. RNA transcripts provided the source from which TCR beta CDR3 regions were amplified. First-round RT-PCR with HTBI primers amplified the TCR CDR3 region. MiXCR was run by TCRdb on the multiplex PCR reads, yielding one entry per CDR3 protein. The repertoire holds hundreds of thousands of distinct CDR3 sequences, with less than 25% as singletons. Sequencing input: blood. These receptors came from a man younger than 45 with Graves' ophthalmopathy.

This clonotype was counted many times. The rearrangement joins TRBV7-2 to TRBJ2-7; TRBD1 agrees at 10 bases. Germline loops: CDR1 SGHTA, CDR2 FQGNSA. This CDR3 spans 15 amino acids. With 5 bases clipped from V and 2 bases from J, the junction kept 6 bases outside the gene matches. CDR3 DNA: TGTGCCAGCAGCCGTACCGGGACAGGGGCCTACGAGCAGTACTTC. Protein product: CASSRTGTGAYEQYF.

The chain is built from TRBV18 and TRBJ2-2; TRBD1 agrees at 8 bases. CDR1 is KGHSH, CDR2 LQKENI, per germline. The junction had 7 bases not matched to a gene; V was cut back by 3 bases and J by 4 bases. There are 16 residues in the CDR3. The CDR3 DNA follows: TGTGCCAGCTCACCCCTGGACAGGGTTGGCACCGGGGAGCTGTTTTTT. Translated, it gives CASSPLDRVGTGELFF. Variable domain in full (rest from reference TRBV18 and TRBJ2-2): NAGVMQNPRHLVRRRGQEARLRCSPMKGHSHVYWYRQLPEEGLKFMVYLQKENIIDESGMPKERFSAEFPKEGPSILRIQQVVRGDSAAYFCASSPLDRVGTGELFFGEGSRLTVL.

In the case of this clonotype: A much larger clone differs from this one at a single base, so this may be a read error. This sequence joins TRBV13 and TRBJ2-7; 10 positions match TRBD1. The CDR3 runs to 15 residues. Losses at the gene ends were 4 bases for V and 6 bases for J; bases not matched to a gene: 9. CDR1 is PRHDT, CDR2 FYEKMQ, per germline (reference sequence). DNA of the CDR3: TGTGCCAGCAGCTCCGGCGGGGACAGGGGTCCCGAGCAGTACTTC. It codes for CASSSGGDRGPEQYF.

This clonotype was seen many times. The chain links TRBV20-1 to TRBJ2-5; 12 nucleotides line up with TRBD2. Looked up from germline, CDR1 is DFQATT and CDR2 is SNEGSKA (reference sequence). CDR3 length: 18 residues. V gave up 1 base and J gave up 2 bases; unmatched junction bases: 11. DNA of the CDR3: TGCAGTGCTAGAGGGGGGGAACTAGCGGGAGGCATGCAAGAGACCCAGTACTTC. Translated, it gives CSARGGELAGGMQETQYF.

The table lists this clonotype with many counts. The rearrangement uses TRBV2 and TRBJ2-6, with D unclear. CDR1 is SNHLY, CDR2 FYNNEI, per germline. V shed 4 bases and J shed 0 bases, with 7 bases lying between them. The CDR3 sequence is 15 residues long. The CDR3 sequence: CASSVHYSGANVLTF. Here the CDR3 DNA reads TGTGCCAGCAGTGTACACTACTCTGGGGCCAACGTCCTGACTTTC.

This chain links TRBV20-1 with TRBJ1-5; TRBD1 agrees at 7 bases. This CDR3 comprises 23 residues. With V trimmed by 0 bases and J by 0 bases, 26 bases remained unmatched. The V gene's germline CDR1 is DFQATT and CDR2 SNEGSKA (reference sequence). The CDR3 nucleotides read TGCAGTGCTAGAGATCTCAGCCGGGACAGAATTCCAAGGGGGCGGAATAGCAATCAGCCCCAGCATTTT. It yields the protein CSARDLSRDRIPRGRNSNQPQHF.

This clonotype occurred many times. The gene calls are TRBV11-1 and TRBJ1-1; D gene ambiguous. Germline CDR1 SGHAT, CDR2 FQDESV (reference sequence). V lost 5 bases, J lost 1 base, and 11 bases lay in between. This CDR3 is built from 14 residues. The CDR3 DNA sequence: TGTGCCAGCAGCCCCAGGTCGGGGAACACTGAAGCTTTCTTT. This encodes CASSPRSGNTEAFF.

This clonotype was found a few times. The V gene is TRBV5-4, the J gene TRBJ2-1, with 9 positions matching TRBD2. Trimming removed 4 bases from V and 5 bases from J; junction bases left unmatched: 10. CDR1 SGHNT and CDR2 YYREEE come from the germline V gene (reference sequence). There are 16 residues in the CDR3. The CDR3 DNA sequence: TGTGCCAGCAGCGAGGATAGCGGGAGAAGGAACAATGAGCAGTTCTTC. It is translated as CASSEDSGRRNNEQFF.

V usage is TRBV6-1 and J usage is TRBJ2-2; 12 nucleotides agree with TRBD2. CDR1 is MNHNS, CDR2 SASEGT, per germline. V lost 8 bases, J lost 0 bases, and 7 bases stayed unmatched. The CDR3 runs 17 residues. The CDR3 coding sequence is TGTGCCAGCTCCATGACTAGCGGGAGCGCGAACACCGGGGAGCTGTTTTTT. Protein sequence: CASSMTSGSANTGELFF.

This clonotype showed up many times. The chain links TRBV2 to TRBJ2-3, with no clear D. V was trimmed by 4 bases and J by 2 bases, leaving 10 bases between them. The CDR3 has 14 residues. Germline assignment: CDR1 SNHLY and CDR2 FYNNEI. CDR3 region: CASSGVYLTDTQYF. The CDR3 region has the DNA TGTGCCAGCAGTGGAGTCTACCTCACAGATACGCAGTATTTT.

The chain has TRBV12-3 or TRBV12-4 and TRBJ2-4; no clear D gene. The V end was cut by 3 bases, the J end by 5 bases, with 29 bases between. The CDR3 has 20 amino acids. The CDR3 DNA sequence: TGTGCCAGCAGTTTTCGCTCGGCCAAGCTACTCGGATATACTGAAAACATTCAGTACTTC. It encodes CASSFRSAKLLGYTENIQYF.

In this sample, this clonotype turned up many times. The V call is TRBV28, the J call TRBJ2-5, with 12 bases that match TRBD2. CDR3 length: 17 residues. Trimming cost V 3 bases and J 4 bases; bases outside gene matches: 9. Germline V gives CDR1 MDHEN, CDR2 SYDVKM. The CDR3 sequence: CASSFPLAGGIRETQYF. The CDR3 DNA is TGTGCCAGCAGTTTTCCCCTAGCGGGAGGGATAAGAGAGACCCAGTACTTC. Filled out from reference TRBV28 and TRBJ2-5, the complete variable domain reads DVKVTQSSRYLVKRTGEKVFLECVQDMDHENMFWYRQDPGLGLRLIYFSYDVKMKEKGDIPEGYSVSREKKERFSLILESASTNQTSMYLCASSFPLAGGIRETQYFGPGTRLLVL.

Worth noting for this clonotype: A much larger clone differs from this one at a single base, so this may be a read error. The chain combines TRBV30 with TRBJ2-7, with a tentative D call TRBD1 (6 bases). Germline V lookup: CDR1 GTSNPN, CDR2 SVGIG (reference sequence). This CDR3 is built from 11 residues. CDR3 amino acids: CASGTGYERYF. CDR3 nucleotide sequence: TGTGCCTCGGGAACAGGGTACGAGCGGTACTTC.

This clonotype was seen once. This chain's CDR3 is CASSAPSMRYNEQFF. The CDR3 DNA reads TGTGCCAGCAGTGCGCCCTCCATGAGGTACAATGAGCAGTTCTTC. The rearrangement joins TRBV2 to TRBJ2-1; D not certain. Germline CDR1 SNHLY, CDR2 FYNNEI. The CDR3 sequence is 15 residues long. Deletions cut 4 bases from V and 4 bases from J, with 14 bases between. The variable domain in full, completed from reference TRBV2 and TRBJ2-1, reads EPEVTQTPSHQVTQMGQEVILRCVPISNHLYFYWYRQILGQKVEFLVSFYNNEISEKSEIFDDQFSVERPDGSNFTLKIRSTKLEDSAMYFCASSAPSMRYNEQFFGPGTRLTVL.

This clonotype was counted between two and nine times. V is TRBV2 and J is TRBJ1-2; 8 nucleotides agree with TRBD1. The CDR3 contains 12 residues. Germline CDR1 and CDR2: SNHLY and FYNNEI. Germline trimming cut 8 bases from V and 8 bases from J; bases unmatched to any gene: 7. The CDR3 bases are TGTGCCAGCGGCCAGGGGGCAGGCGGCTACACCTTC. Protein sequence: CASGQGAGGYTF. Drawing the rest from reference TRBV2 and TRBJ1-2, the complete variable domain is EPEVTQTPSHQVTQMGQEVILRCVPISNHLYFYWYRQILGQKVEFLVSFYNNEISEKSEIFDDQFSVERPDGSNFTLKIRSTKLEDSAMYFCASGQGAGGYTFGSGTRLTVV.

This chain connects TRBV7-2 to TRBJ2-3, with a weak D call TRBD2 (5 bases). CDR3 length equals 16 residues. The germline V gene encodes CDR1 SGHTA and CDR2 FQGNSA. Deletions cut 1 base from V and 7 bases from J, with 18 bases between. The CDR3 DNA sequence: TGTGCCAGCAGCTTAGGGTCGCCACTAGATACGAATACGCAGTATTTT. Residues: CASSLGSPLDTNTQYF.

J is TRBJ1-1 and V is TRBV9, with TRBD1 matching 7 bases. V was clipped by 3 bases and J by 11 bases; unmatched bases: 13. The V gene's germline CDR1 is SGDLS and CDR2 YYNGEE. The CDR3 length is 14 residues. The DNA for the CDR3 is TGTGCCAGCAGCGCGTGGACAGGAGCACCCGAGGCTTTCTTT. Translation gives CASSAWTGAPEAFF.

With regard to this clonotype: Given a much more abundant clone one base away, this may be a read error. The chain employs TRBV10-3 and TRBJ2-7, with a weak D call TRBD1 (6 bases). Germline V CDR1 and CDR2: ENHRY, SYGVKD. Trimming took 6 bases from V and 4 from J, leaving 13 bases between them. CDR3 length equals 13 residues. CDR3 in amino acids: CAISIPGTYEQYF. The CDR3 DNA sequence: TGTGCCATCAGCATACCCGGGACATACGAGCAGTACTTC.

This clonotype was counted many times. This chain connects TRBV3-1 to TRBJ2-3; 12 bases are a match to TRBD2. CDR1 is LGHDT, CDR2 YNNKEL, per germline (reference sequence). After removal of 5 bases from V and 5 bases from J, the junction contained 8 bases not matched to a gene. The CDR3 extends over 16 amino acids. The CDR3 reads CASSELAGGKRDTQYF. The CDR3, as DNA: TGTGCCAGCAGCGAACTAGCGGGAGGCAAGAGAGATACGCAGTATTTT.

In this sample, this clonotype turned up a few times. The chain has TRBV30 and TRBJ2-2; TRBD1 aligns across 7 bases. Germline trimming cut 2 bases from V and 2 bases from J; bases unmatched to any gene: 5. Germline V gene lookup returns CDR1 GTSNPN and CDR2 SVGIG (reference sequence). CDR3 size: 15 residues. In DNA, the CDR3 is TGTGCCTGGAGTTTACAGGGGTTCAACACCGGGGAGCTGTTTTTT. It translates to CAWSLQGFNTGELFF.

In its sample, this clonotype was seen a few times. V is TRBV12-3 or TRBV12-4 and J is TRBJ2-1, with a weak D call TRBD1 (5 bases). The CDR3 has 15 residues. V was clipped by 7 bases and J by 4 bases, with 17 bases between them. CDR3 sequence reads: CASTSETEDYNEQFF. The CDR3 region has the DNA TGTGCCAGCACGAGCGAGACAGAAGATTACAATGAGCAGTTCTTC.

This rearrangement joins TRBV6-1 to TRBJ2-1; 7 nucleotides align to TRBD2. Looked up from germline, CDR1 is MNHNS and CDR2 is SASEGT. The J segment lost 7 bases and the V segment lost 6 bases, leaving 6 bases of the junction unmatched. The CDR3 is made up of 13 amino acids. The CDR3 nucleotides read TGTGCCAGCAGGATGGGACTAACTAATGAGCAGTTCTTC. This gives the protein CASRMGLTNEQFF.

In its sample, this clonotype was seen once. The rearrangement joins TRBV20-1 to TRBJ2-1, with 10 bases fitting TRBD2. Losses at the gene ends were 0 bases for V and 4 bases for J; bases not matched to a gene: 6. Looked up from germline, CDR1 is DFQATT and CDR2 is SNEGSKA (reference sequence). This CDR3 region has 16 residues. CDR3 sequence: CSARDHSGRSYNEQFF. CDR3 sequence (DNA): TGCAGTGCTAGAGACCATAGCGGGAGGTCATACAATGAGCAGTTCTTC.

The table lists this clonotype with many counts. V usage is TRBV6-1 and J usage is TRBJ2-5; D perhaps matches TRBD1 (6 bases). CDR1 is MNHNS, CDR2 SASEGT, per germline. This CDR3 is built from 15 residues. V was cut by 6 bases and J by 4 bases, with 18 bases left in between. DNA of the CDR3: TGTGCCAGCAGCAAAACAGGGTCCGCCGGAGAGACCCAGTACTTC. It is translated as CASSKTGSAGETQYF.

The chain combines TRBV20-1 with TRBJ2-2; D might be TRBD2 (5 bases). Between the trimmed V and J ends, which lost 2 bases and 6 bases, there was a span of 10 bases. The germline gives CDR1 DFQATT, CDR2 SNEGSKA (reference sequence). The CDR3 is 13 amino acids. CDR3 DNA sequence: TGCAGTGCTAGAAAGAGCGGAGCCGGGGAGCTGTTTTTT. Its translation: CSARKSGAGELFF.

V gene TRBV3-1 combines with J gene TRBJ1-5, with D perhaps matching TRBD1 (6 bases). Looked up from germline, CDR1 is LGHDT and CDR2 is YNNKEL (reference sequence). CDR3 length: 14 residues. The V and J ends lost 1 base and 6 bases respectively, with 10 bases between them. The CDR3 reads CASSQGRGSQPQHF. For the CDR3, the DNA is TGTGCCAGCAGCCAAGGAAGGGGGAGTCAGCCCCAGCATTTT.